One and the same sample provided the 26 T cell receptor beta chains below, sequenced in a study of PD-L1 blockade in urothelial cancer. Repertoires were generated with immunoSEQ multiplex PCR, while TCRdb's copy carries only in-frame clones and drops some. The sample lists more than 35,000 clones; around 82% were seen once. The input for sequencing was PBMCs, taken around atezolizumab (anti-PD-L1) treatment. Receptor source: a man between 65 and 85 years old with urothelial cancer.

The chain recombines TRBV11-2 with TRBJ1-2; D perhaps matches TRBD1 (5 bases). Per the germline V gene, CDR1 is SGHAT and CDR2 is FQNNGV. This CDR3 region has 14 residues. The V gene lost 1 base and the J gene lost 6 bases, with 12 bases spanning the gap. Here the CDR3 reads CASSLGQGSHGYTF. The CDR3 DNA sequence: TGTGCCAGCAGCTTAGGGCAGGGATCCCATGGCTACACCTTC.

The chain carries TRBV5-4 and TRBJ1-6; TRBD1 aligns across 9 bases. CDR3 size: 14 residues. The V gene end was trimmed by 2 bases and the J gene end by 10 bases; junction bases not matched to a gene: 4. Germline values: CDR1 SGHNT, CDR2 YYREEE (reference sequence). The CDR3 protein is CASSFGTGNSPLHF. CDR3 coding DNA: TGTGCCAGCAGCTTCGGGACAGGGAACTCACCCCTCCACTTT.

The chain employs TRBV5-1 and TRBJ2-1, with 8 nucleotides matching TRBD2. Germline CDR1 reads SGHRS; CDR2 reads YFSETQ. CDR3 length: 15 residues. V lost 4 bases, J lost 0 bases, and 3 bases stayed unmatched. CDR3 DNA: TGCGCCAGCAGCCGCGGGGGGAGCTCCTACAATGAGCAGTTCTTC. Protein sequence: CASSRGGSSYNEQFF.

The genes are TRBV9 and TRBJ2-3; 8 bases map to TRBD2. V shed 3 bases and J 4 bases; nucleotides not matched to a gene: 4. The CDR3 runs 14 residues. Germline V gene data show CDR1 as SGDLS and CDR2 as YYNGEE. The CDR3 bases are TGTGCCAGCAGCGCGGGCGGGGGGCCAGATACGCAGTATTTT. Translating it yields CASSAGGGPDTQYF. Looking up the rest from reference TRBV9 and TRBJ2-3 gives the full variable domain: DSGVTQTPKHLITATGQRVTLRCSPRSGDLSVYWYQQSLDQGLQFLIQYYNGEERAKGNILERFSAQQFPDLHSELNLSSLELGDSALYFCASSAGGGPDTQYFGPGTRLTVL.

V is TRBV5-1 and J is TRBJ2-7, with D perhaps matching TRBD2 (5 bases). Trimming left V 3 bases short and J 3 bases short, with 7 bases between. The CDR3 spans 12 residues. CDR1 and CDR2 from the germline V gene are SGHRS and YFSETQ. The CDR3 DNA reads as TGCGCCAGCAGCTCCGGAGGCTACGAGCAGTACTTC. The encoded protein is CASSSGGYEQYF.

V gene TRBV15 combines with J gene TRBJ1-4; TRBD1 matches 7 bases. In germline, CDR1 is LNHNV, CDR2 YYDKDF (reference sequence). The length of the CDR3 is 20 residues. The V gene end was trimmed by 0 bases and the J gene end by 5 bases; junction bases not matched to a gene: 18. CDR3 protein: CATSRDLRDSSYYPNEKLFF. CDR3 bases: TGTGCCACCAGCAGAGATCTAAGGGACAGCTCCTATTACCCAAATGAAAAACTGTTTTTT.

The chain joins TRBV7-9 to TRBJ1-1; no clear D gene. The CDR3 spans 14 residues. Trimming removed 4 bases at V and 6 bases at J, with 15 bases between. Germline V gives CDR1 SEHNR, CDR2 FQNEAQ (reference sequence). The CDR3 bases are TGTGCCAGCAGCTCGGGAGGACTCGTCTCTGAAGCTTTCTTT. This encodes CASSSGGLVSEAFF.

The gene calls are TRBV28 and TRBJ2-7; 11 positions match TRBD2. The CDR3 runs 14 residues. J was trimmed by 1 base and V by 7 bases; bases with no gene match: 3. Germline lookup yields CDR1 MDHEN and CDR2 SYDVKM. The CDR3 loop reads CASIAGGPSYEQYF. For the CDR3, the DNA is TGTGCCAGCATAGCGGGAGGGCCTTCCTACGAGCAGTACTTC.

The rearrangement uses TRBV5-1 and TRBJ1-2, with TRBD1 matching over 9 bases. CDR1 and CDR2 (germline): SGHRS, YFSETQ. V dropped 4 bases and J dropped 6; count of bases not matched to a gene: 7. The CDR3 extends over 14 amino acids. CDR3 sequence: CASSPGQGYNGYTF. The DNA of the CDR3 is TGCGCCAGCAGCCCGGGACAGGGTTACAATGGCTACACCTTC.

The chain carries TRBV4-2 and TRBJ2-4, with TRBD2 identical over 9 bases. The CDR3 has 14 residues. CDR1 is LGHNA and CDR2 is YNFKEQ in the germline V gene. The V segment lost 1 base and the J segment 12 bases; nucleotides outside the gene matches: 7. CDR3 protein: CASSQGRAGGPQYF. In DNA form, the CDR3 reads TGTGCCAGCAGCCAAGGGCGAGCGGGGGGCCCTCAGTACTTC.

The rearrangement uses TRBV19 and TRBJ1-1, with 8 bases fitting TRBD1. The junction had 4 bases not matched to a gene; V was cut back by 6 bases and J by 1 base. The germline CDR1 and CDR2 sequences are LNHDA and SQIVND (reference sequence). This CDR3 has 14 residues. The DNA of the CDR3 is TGTGCCAGTAGACACAGGGGGGAGAACACTGAAGCTTTCTTT. Encoded protein: CASRHRGENTEAFF.

This rearrangement joins TRBV6-1 to TRBJ1-2; no definite D call. Germline values: CDR1 MNHNS, CDR2 SASEGT. The CDR3 contains 13 residues. The V and J ends lost 6 bases and 4 bases respectively, with 12 bases between them. The CDR3 DNA is TGTGCCAGCAGCGAAAATAGTCTCTATGGCTACACCTTC. This encodes CASSENSLYGYTF.

This chain links TRBV6-5 with TRBJ2-5; a possible D gene is TRBD2 (6 bases). CDR1 is MNHEY, CDR2 SVGAGI, per germline. V lost 4 bases to trimming and J lost 1 base, with 10 bases between them. The CDR3 totals 14 residues. The CDR3 is CASSLASVQETQYF. CDR3 DNA: TGTGCCAGCAGTTTAGCTAGCGTCCAAGAGACCCAGTACTTC.

The chain has TRBV11-2 and TRBJ1-3; D unresolved. V lost 1 base, J lost 8 bases, and 9 bases lay in between. The CDR3 has 13 residues. CDR1 and CDR2 (germline): SGHAT, FQNNGV. The CDR3, as DNA: TGTGCCAGCAGCTTAGGGAGCTTAGACACCATATATTTT. The encoded protein is CASSLGSLDTIYF.

The count of this clone is one. The chain couples TRBV6-6 to TRBJ2-1; 7 bases match TRBD2. Trimming cost V 6 bases and J 7 bases; bases outside gene matches: 9. This CDR3 is built from 14 residues. Germline CDR1 is MNHNY and CDR2 is SVGAGI (reference sequence). The CDR3 sequence is CASSSRGSDNEQFF. CDR3 sequence (DNA): TGTGCCAGCAGCTCGCGCGGGAGTGATAATGAGCAGTTCTTC.

This chain's CDR3 is CASSHLDRGPMNTEAFF. CDR3 nucleotide sequence: TGTGCCAGCAGCCACCTCGACAGGGGTCCCATGAACACTGAAGCTTTCTTT. The chain couples TRBV14 to TRBJ1-1, with 8 nucleotides matching TRBD1. Per the germline V gene, CDR1 is SGHDN and CDR2 is FVKESK. Trimming cost V 3 bases and J 0 bases; bases outside gene matches: 9. CDR3 length: 17 amino acids.

The genes are TRBV10-3 and TRBJ2-7; 7 nucleotides agree with TRBD2. Germline V gene data show CDR1 as ENHRY and CDR2 as SYGVKD. The junction had 8 bases not matched to a gene; V was cut back by 4 bases and J by 5 bases. This CDR3 spans 14 amino acids. As DNA, the CDR3 is TGTGCCATCAGTGGGGGGGGGTTGGTTGACGAGCAGTACTTC. It encodes CAISGGGLVDEQYF.

The chain is built from TRBV5-5 and TRBJ2-7; perhaps TRBD1 as D (6 bases). Between the trimmed V and J ends, which lost 4 bases and 2 bases, there was a span of 19 bases. Germline CDR1 is SGHKS and CDR2 is YYEKEE (reference sequence). The CDR3 length is 16 residues. Here the CDR3 DNA reads TGTGCCAGCAGCGGGATGCCTTTGACAGGAACCTACGAGCAGTACTTC. Translation: CASSGMPLTGTYEQYF.

J is TRBJ2-1 and V is TRBV27; possible D gene TRBD1, 6 bases. V lost 7 bases, J lost 3 bases, and 13 bases lay in between. The CDR3 is 14 amino acids. The germline gives CDR1 MNHEY, CDR2 SMNVEV (reference sequence). The CDR3: CASNRGTYYNEQFF. CDR3 DNA: TGTGCCAGCAATAGGGGGACCTACTACAATGAGCAGTTCTTC.

The chain couples TRBV19 to TRBJ2-7, with a weak D call TRBD1 (6 bases). This CDR3 contains 14 residues. Germline CDR1 reads LNHDA; CDR2 reads SQIVND (reference sequence). Between the trimmed V and J ends, which lost 3 bases and 5 bases, there was a span of 14 bases. The CDR3 bases are TGTGCCAGTAGTATCGGCAGGACAGTCGACGAGCAGTACTTC. It translates to CASSIGRTVDEQYF.

The genes are TRBV6-6 and TRBJ2-5; 9 positions agree with TRBD1. J lost 7 bases, V lost 2 bases, and 11 bases had no gene match. CDR3 length: 16 residues. The germline CDR1 and CDR2 sequences are MNHNY and SVGAGI (reference sequence). CDR3 region: CASSYHGGQGFVTQYF. CDR3 sequence (DNA): TGTGCCAGCAGTTACCACGGGGGACAGGGATTTGTGACCCAGTACTTC.

The chain combines TRBV9 with TRBJ2-2, with 7 bases aligning to TRBD2. The CDR3 is 17 amino acids. CDR1 and CDR2 (germline): SGDLS, YYNGEE. Germline trimming cut 0 bases from V and 0 bases from J; bases unmatched to any gene: 5. The CDR3 bases are TGTGCCAGCAGCGTAGTGTCGGCGGGAGCGAACACCGGGGAGCTGTTTTTT. Translation gives CASSVVSAGANTGELFF.

This clone was seen only once. This sequence joins TRBV30 and TRBJ2-7; tentative D call: TRBD2 (6 bases). Between the trimmed V and J ends, which lost 4 bases and 3 bases, there was a span of 16 bases. In germline, CDR1 is GTSNPN, CDR2 SVGIG (reference sequence). CDR3 length: 14 amino acids. Written as DNA, the CDR3 is TGTGCCTGGACGGGGGAGATAGGGGACTACGAGCAGTACTTC. Protein sequence: CAWTGEIGDYEQYF. Drawing the rest from reference TRBV30 and TRBJ2-7, the complete variable domain is SQTIHQWPATLVQPVGSPLSLECTVEGTSNPNLYWYRQAAGRGLQLLFYSVGIGQISSEVPQNLSASRPQDRQFILSSKKLLLSDSGFYLCAWTGEIGDYEQYFGPGTRLTVT.

The chain recombines TRBV7-9 with TRBJ1-4; 9 nucleotides line up with TRBD1. After removal of 5 bases from V and 4 bases from J, the junction contained 8 bases not matched to a gene. This CDR3 region has 16 residues. CDR1 SEHNR and CDR2 FQNEAQ come from the germline V gene (reference sequence). This CDR3 is CASSPDRGYGNEKLFF. CDR3 coding DNA: TGTGCCAGCAGCCCCGACAGGGGGTATGGTAATGAAAAACTGTTTTTT.

The chain carries TRBV29-1 and TRBJ2-7; TRBD1 matches 8 bases. With 5 bases clipped from V and 2 bases from J, the junction kept 5 bases outside the gene matches. CDR1 and CDR2 (germline): SQVTM, ANQGSEA. CDR3 length: 13 residues. The CDR3 region is CSVRDRLAYEQYF. Here the CDR3 DNA reads TGCAGCGTTAGGGACAGGCTGGCCTACGAGCAGTACTTC.

The genes are TRBV19 and TRBJ1-1, with D perhaps matching TRBD1 (6 bases). The germline gives CDR1 LNHDA, CDR2 SQIVND (reference sequence). The CDR3 consists of 12 residues. V was clipped by 7 bases and J by 5 bases, with 11 bases between them. The CDR3: CASNRGGTEAFF. In DNA, the CDR3 is TGTGCCAGTAACCGAGGGGGAACTGAAGCTTTCTTT.